These T cell receptor beta chains were read from a single sample in a study of blood T cell repertoires in COVID-19. TCRdb's table, derived via immunoSEQ multiplex PCR, lists solely in-frame clones and lacks some. The sample consists of 30,000 to 40,000 clones, 83% of them appearing once. Sequencing was done on a sample of peripheral blood. Receptors were obtained from a man aged 50-60 years with acute or convalescent COVID-19. The CDR3 runs from the conserved cysteine through the conserved F or W. Fields, in order: V gene, clone size, J gene, D gene, CDR3 DNA, CDR3 protein. D genes are given only for firm matches. Expanded clones are given a class, and other clones once, few, many or no size at all.

TRBV1	NA	TRBJ2-7	NA	TGCACCAGCAGCCAAGTGGGTGGGCGCGGGAGTAACGAGCAGTACTTC	CTSSQVGGRGSNEQYF
TRBV2	few	TRBJ1-4	TRBD1	TGTGCCAACTCAAGGGACAGCCGTAATGAAAAACTGTTTTTT	CANSRDSRNEKLFF
TRBV27	NA	TRBJ2-3	NA	TGTGCCAGCAGTTTAAGCAGGGTCTACACAGATACGCAGTATTTT	CASSLSRVYTDTQYF
TRBV28	few	TRBJ1-4	TRBD1	TGTGCCAGCAGCCTTGACAGGGGGGACGAAAAACTGTTTTTT	CASSLDRGDEKLFF
TRBV5-1	few	TRBJ2-7	NA	TGCGCCAGCAGCATATCCCGAGACAGGCTCCCCTACGAGCAGTACTTC	CASSISRDRLPYEQYF
TRBV6-5	NA	TRBJ2-7	TRBD2	TGTGCCAGCAGTTACTCCGGGAGGGGCTCCTACGAGCAGTACTTC	CASSYSGRGSYEQYF
TRBV5-5	NA	TRBJ1-6	NA	TGTGCCAGCAGCTTGGACCGGAGGGATTCACCCCTCCACTTT	CASSLDRRDSPLHF
TRBV7-3	few	TRBJ2-5	TRBD2	TGTGCCAGCAGCAGCGGACTAGCGGGCAGGGAGACCCAGTACTTC	CASSSGLAGRETQYF
TRBV7-3	NA	TRBJ1-2	TRBD1	TGTGCCAGCAGCTCGACAGGGGGCGAAGGCTACACCTTC	CASSSTGGEGYTF
TRBV2	NA	TRBJ2-2	TRBD1	TGTGCCAGCAGACCAGGACAGGAGACCGGGGAGCTGTTTTTT	CASRPGQETGELFF
TRBV5-1	NA	TRBJ2-1	TRBD1	TGCGCCAGCAGCTCCCGACAGGGAAGGTACATGTTGAATGAGCAGTTCTTC	CASSSRQGRYMLNEQFF
TRBV28	NA	TRBJ2-2	NA	TGTGCCAGCAGTTCGGGACAGACTAGTGGGGAGCTGTTTTTT	CASSSGQTSGELFF
TRBV4-2	NA	TRBJ2-2	NA	TGTGCCAGCAGCCCACGGAGGGGACCGAACACCGGGGAGCTGTTTTTT	CASSPRRGPNTGELFF
TRBV7-8	NA	TRBJ1-4	NA	TGTGCCAGCAGCTCTAACAGGGTGGCGACTAATGAAAAACTGTTTTTT	CASSSNRVATNEKLFF
TRBV19	NA	TRBJ2-7	NA	TGTGCCAGTAGTATTGTCAGGGGAAACGAGCAGTACTTC	CASSIVRGNEQYF
TRBV25-1	once	TRBJ2-3	TRBD2	TGTGCCAGCAGTGATAGACTAGCCCCAGATAGAGATACGCAGTATTTT	CASSDRLAPDRDTQYF
TRBV6-6	NA	TRBJ1-5	TRBD1	TGTGCCAGCAGTTATAGTTCTCAGGGGGATCAGCCCCAGCATTTT	CASSYSSQGDQPQHF
TRBV19	NA	TRBJ1-1	NA	TGTGCCAGTAGTATAGCAGGGTTTAACACTGAAGCTTTCTTT	CASSIAGFNTEAFF
TRBV5-8	NA	TRBJ1-5	NA	TGCGCCGCAGCGCGGCACCCCAGTAGCAATCAGCCCCAGCATTTT	CAAARHPSSNQPQHF
TRBV28	NA	TRBJ2-7	NA	TGTGCCAGCAGTTTAGCAGCCTACGAGCAGTACTTC	CASSLAAYEQYF
TRBV5-1	NA	TRBJ1-1	TRBD1	TGCGCCAGCGGCCTCACAGGGGTAGAGAACACTGAAGCTTTCTTT	CASGLTGVENTEAFF
TRBV6-1	NA	TRBJ2-3	TRBD2	TGTGCCAGCAGTGAAGAGCGGGGGGGCACAGATACGCAGTATTTT	CASSEERGGTDTQYF
TRBV19	NA	TRBJ2-7	TRBD1	TGTGCCAGTAGTTCGGCGACAGGGTATTACGAGCAGTACTTC	CASSSATGYYEQYF
TRBV7-2	NA	TRBJ2-7	TRBD1	TGTGCCAGCAGCTTAGAGGGGCCCGGGACAGGGGGGTACGAGCAGTACTTC	CASSLEGPGTGGYEQYF
TRBV4-1	NA	TRBJ2-5	NA	TGCGCCAGCAGCCCATCAAAATATGGGGAGGAGACCCAGTACTTC	CASSPSKYGEETQYF
TRBV12-5	NA	TRBJ2-2	TRBD2	TGTGCTAGTGGTTTGGTACGGCTAGCGGGGGGGCTGAGCACCGGGGAGCTGTTTTTT	CASGLVRLAGGLSTGELFF
TRBV9	NA	TRBJ1-1	NA	TGTGCCAGCAGCGCTGGACAGAACACTGAAGCTTTCTTT	CASSAGQNTEAFF
TRBV10-2	medium-sized	TRBJ1-1	NA	TGCGCCAGCAGTGCGGGGGACGGTAACACTGAAGCTTTCTTT	CASSAGDGNTEAFF
TRBV28	NA	TRBJ2-7	TRBD2	TGTGCCAGCAGTCCGGGACTAGCGGGAGCTAGTGCGCAGTACTTC	CASSPGLAGASAQYF
TRBV9	few	TRBJ1-1	NA	TGTGCCAGCAGCTCCCTGGCAGGCATGAACACTGAAGCTTTCTTT	CASSSLAGMNTEAFF
TRBV4-2	NA	TRBJ2-7	TRBD2	TGTGCCAGCAGCCAAGATGTACGCGGGGGGGTAACCTACGAGCAGTACTTC	CASSQDVRGGVTYEQYF
TRBV5-4	few	TRBJ2-7	TRBD2	TGTGCCAGCAGCTCGGGGGGGGCGGGATCAGAGCAGTACTTC	CASSSGGAGSEQYF
TRBV2	NA	TRBJ2-1	NA	TGTGCCAGCCCAGAGCAGTTCTTC	CASPEQFF
TRBV19	few	TRBJ1-5	NA	TGTGCCAGTAGTATAGTGGCTCAGCCCCAGCATTTT	CASSIVAQPQHF
TRBV27	NA	TRBJ1-6	TRBD1	TGTGCCAGCAGTTTGAGCAGGGGGTATCTCTATAATTCACCCCTCCACTTT	CASSLSRGYLYNSPLHF
TRBV13	NA	TRBJ1-1	NA	TGTGCCAGCAGCTTGGGCCCTGAAGGTACTGAAGCTTTCTTT	CASSLGPEGTEAFF
TRBV28	NA	TRBJ2-3	TRBD2	TGTGCCAGCAGCCACCCTAGCGGGACAGATACGCAGTATTTT	CASSHPSGTDTQYF
TRBV5-1	NA	TRBJ2-2	TRBD2	TGCGCCAGCAGCGGCAAGACTAGCGGGACCACCGGGGAGCTGTTTTTT	CASSGKTSGTTGELFF
TRBV28	few	TRBJ1-6	TRBD1	TGTGCCAGCAGTCTCCCTACAGGGGGCAATTCACCCCTCCACTTT	CASSLPTGGNSPLHF
TRBV27	once	TRBJ2-3	NA	TGTGCCAGCAGTTTCGCAGATACGCAGTATTTT	CASSFADTQYF
TRBV9	NA	TRBJ2-2	TRBD2	TGTGCCAGCAGCGGGCAGGCAGCGGGAGATGGCGGGGAGCTGTTTTTT	CASSGQAAGDGGELFF
TRBV27	NA	TRBJ1-5	NA	TGTGCCAGCAGTTTATCGTCAGGGATTAGCAATCAGCCCCAGCATTTT	CASSLSSGISNQPQHF
TRBV5-6	few	TRBJ1-6	TRBD1	TGTGCCAGCAGCTTGGATACAGGGGCCGTCTATAATTCACCCCTCCACTTT	CASSLDTGAVYNSPLHF
TRBV6-5	NA	TRBJ2-7	NA	TGTGCCAGCAGTTACGGAGGGGATACCTACGAGCAGTACTTC	CASSYGGDTYEQYF
TRBV4-1	NA	TRBJ1-4	NA	TGCGCCAGCAGCCAAGTGGGCCCCGGTGAAAAACTGTTTTTT	CASSQVGPGEKLFF
TRBV28	few	TRBJ1-5	NA	TGTGCCAGCAGTTACGGACAAGTTCTGTATAGCAATCAGCCCCAGCATTTT	CASSYGQVLYSNQPQHF
TRBV16	NA	TRBJ1-2	TRBD1	TGTGCCAGCAGCCAACAGGGGACAGCCCTAAGTTTCTATGGCTACACCTTC	CASSQQGTALSFYGYTF
TRBV19	NA	TRBJ2-7	NA	TGTGCCAGTAGTATTTCCCAGGGGAGCTCCTACGAGCAGTACTTC	CASSISQGSSYEQYF
TRBV9	NA	TRBJ1-1	NA	TGTGCCAGCAGCGTGGCAATTACAGAAAACACTGAAGCTTTCTTT	CASSVAITENTEAFF
TRBV19	NA	TRBJ1-1	NA	TGTGCCAGTAGTATCGGACAGCTCACTGAAGCTTTCTTT	CASSIGQLTEAFF
TRBV5-1	NA	TRBJ2-5	NA	TGCGCCAGCAGCTTGGCCGGGTACCAAGAGACCCAGTACTTC	CASSLAGYQETQYF
TRBV5-5	NA	TRBJ2-1	NA	TGTGCCAGCAGTTATAGCGGAATGTTCGGGGATGAGCAGTTCTTC	CASSYSGMFGDEQFF
TRBV6-5	NA	TRBJ1-3	NA	TGTGCCAGCAGTTACGGGAGAAGCTCTGGAAACACCATATATTTT	CASSYGRSSGNTIYF
TRBV5-1	NA	TRBJ2-3	TRBD1	TGCGCCAGCAGCTCCCCACAGGGGTTGCCAGATACGCAGTATTTT	CASSSPQGLPDTQYF